This T cell receptor beta chain was sequenced for a study of cytomegalovirus exposure and HLA in healthy donors. Regarding the study as a whole: Among the CMV-associated chains, a few were confirmed in vitro as specific for CMV antigens. The study recorded about 160 TCR beta chains that were cytomegalovirus-associated.

J lost 2 bases, V lost 3 bases, and 3 bases had no gene match. This CDR3 spans 15 amino acids. CDR1 and CDR2 (germline): LNHNV, YYDKDF (reference sequence). In the PCR, 60 Vbeta and 13 Jbeta primers were used. Assay used: immunoSEQ multiplex PCR; TCRdb lists only in-frame clones, some missing. Recorded for this sample: under 70,000 clones. A word on this clone: The antigen is unknown.

What was sequenced was PBMCs. V usage is TRBV15 and J usage is TRBJ1-2, with 10 bases aligning to TRBD1. The sequence was obtained from a woman aged 18-29 years in good health and CMV-seronegative. The CDR3 region has the DNA TGTGCCACCAGCAGGGGGGACAGGGGAAACTATGGCTACACCTTC. Protein product: CATSRGDRGNYGYTF.